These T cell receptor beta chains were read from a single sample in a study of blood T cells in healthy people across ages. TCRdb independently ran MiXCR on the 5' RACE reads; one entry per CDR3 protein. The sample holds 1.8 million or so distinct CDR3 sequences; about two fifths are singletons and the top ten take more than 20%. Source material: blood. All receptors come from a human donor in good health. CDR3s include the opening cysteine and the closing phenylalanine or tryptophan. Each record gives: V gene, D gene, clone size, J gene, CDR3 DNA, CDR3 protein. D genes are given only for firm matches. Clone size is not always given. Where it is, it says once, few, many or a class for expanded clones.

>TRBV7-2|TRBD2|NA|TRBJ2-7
TGTGCCAGCAGCTTAGCGTCATTGACTAGCGGGGGCTACGAGCAGTACTTC
CASSLASLTSGGYEQYF
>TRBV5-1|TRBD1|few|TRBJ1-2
TGCGCCAGCAGACCCATTCCGGGACAGGGGACCTATGGCTACACCTTC
CASRPIPGQGTYGYTF
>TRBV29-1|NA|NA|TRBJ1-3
TGCAGCGTATGGATTCCGACTGGAAACACTATATATTTT
CSVWIPTGNTIYF
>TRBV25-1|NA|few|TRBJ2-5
TGTGTCAGCAGTGATAGAGGGAGAGAGACCCAGTACTTC
CVSSDRGRETQYF
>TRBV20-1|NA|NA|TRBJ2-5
TGCAGTGCTAGAGATCTCAGAGAGACCCAGTACTTC
CSARDLRETQYF
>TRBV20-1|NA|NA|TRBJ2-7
TGCAGTGCTAGTAAACTAGCACTTAACAATGAGCAGTACTTC
CSASKLALNNEQYF
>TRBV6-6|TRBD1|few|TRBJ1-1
TGTGCCAGCAGCCCAGGACAGGGGAGGAAGACTGAAGCTTTCTTT
CASSPGQGRKTEAFF
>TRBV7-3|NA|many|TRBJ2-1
TGTGCCAGCAGCCTTGGACCTACCTCCTACAATGAGCAGTTCTTC
CASSLGPTSYNEQFF
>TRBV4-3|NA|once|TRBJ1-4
TGCGCCAGCAGCCAAGAGGACGGAAAACTGTTTTTT
CASSQEDGKLFF
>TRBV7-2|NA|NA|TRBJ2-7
TGTGCCAGCAGCTTGGACAGCCTGAGCTCCTACGAGCAGTACTTC
CASSLDSLSSYEQYF
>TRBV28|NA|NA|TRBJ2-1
TGTGCCAGCAGTTTCGTCAGTCTAGCAGGGGACAATGAGCAGTTCTTC
CASSFVSLAGDNEQFF
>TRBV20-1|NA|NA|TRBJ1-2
TGCAGTGCTAGACCTCGCGGCGGGTGGCGTGGCTACACCTTC
CSARPRGGWRGYTF
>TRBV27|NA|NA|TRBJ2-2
TGTGCCAGCAGTATCGATCGAGGGGGGGACACCGGGGAGCTGTTTTTT
CASSIDRGGDTGELFF
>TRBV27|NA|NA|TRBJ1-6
TGTGCCAGCAGTTTTACGGCCTTAAATTCACCCCTCCACTTT
CASSFTALNSPLHF
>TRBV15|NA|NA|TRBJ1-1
TGTGCCACCAGCAGTAGGGTGTGGGACACTGAAGCTTTCTTT
CATSSRVWDTEAFF
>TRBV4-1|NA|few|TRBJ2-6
TGCGCCAGCAGCCAAAAGGGACATACTTCTGGGGCCAACGTCCTGACTTTC
CASSQKGHTSGANVLTF
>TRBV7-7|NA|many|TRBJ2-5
TGTGCTAGCAGCTTAGTGGCGGAGCCTCAAGAGACCCAGTACTTC
CASSLVAEPQETQYF
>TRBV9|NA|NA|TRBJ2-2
TGTGCCAGCAGCGTAGTACAGGGCCCCGGGGAGCTGTTTTTT
CASSVVQGPGELFF
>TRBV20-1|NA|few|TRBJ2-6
TGCAGTGCTGGGGAGGCGGGGGCCAACGTCCTGACTTTC
CSAGEAGANVLTF
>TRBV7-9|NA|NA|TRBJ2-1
TGTGCCAGCATCCCACCAGGAGACATGGGTGGAAACAATGAGCAGTTCTTC
CASIPPGDMGGNNEQFF
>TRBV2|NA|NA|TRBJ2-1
TGTGCCAGCAGTGAAAGTCACCCTTACAGTGAGCAGTTCTTC
CASSESHPYSEQFF
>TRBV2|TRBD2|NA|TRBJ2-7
TGTGCCAGCACGGGCGCGGGGGGATCCTACGAGCAGTACTTC
CASTGAGGSYEQYF
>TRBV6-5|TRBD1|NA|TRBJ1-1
TGTGCCAGCAGCGAAACAGGGGGCTGGACTGAAGCTTTCTTT
CASSETGGWTEAFF
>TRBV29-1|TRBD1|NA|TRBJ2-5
TGCAGCGTTGGAGGGACAGGGGGCGAAGAGACCCAGTACTTC
CSVGGTGGEETQYF
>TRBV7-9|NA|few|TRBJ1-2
TGTGCCAGCAGCTTAGCGCTGTCCTCCCCGACCAATGGCTACACCTTC
CASSLALSSPTNGYTF